The clone carrying this TCR beta chain came up once. The data were produced by immunoSEQ multiplex PCR, yet TCRdb's version contains in-frame clones alone and is incomplete. The sample includes approximately 150,000 clones, 90% to 95% of them seen just once. The germline V gene encodes CDR1 SGHRS and CDR2 YFSETQ. CDR3 length: 14 residues. Between the trimmed V and J ends, which lost 0 bases and 6 bases, there was a span of 11 bases. The data are from a study of control samples from healthy donors and cancer patients. The sample taken for sequencing was blood. The V call is TRBV5-1, the J call TRBJ2-3; D unresolved. This clonotype was sampled from a woman aged 18-29 years in good health. The CDR3 here is CASSLETYMDTQYF. The CDR3 nucleotides read TGCGCCAGCAGCTTGGAGACCTATATGGATACGCAGTATTTT.